This T cell receptor beta chain was sequenced for a study of spatial heterogeneity in lung cancer. Overall study: Detected beta-chain sequences consistently exceeded alpha-chain sequences.

Every TCR cDNA molecule carried a tag that served as a unique molecular identifier. In TCRdb, the 5' RACE reads were re-called with MiXCR into one record per CDR3 protein. The sample holds 25,000 or so distinct CDR3 sequences, approximately 4.8% seen once. Time point: sample taken at primary tumor resection. Donation came from 70 or so patients with untreated early-stage non-small cell lung cancer. The authors sequenced whole RNA from tumor, nontumor lung or frozen PBMC without sorting. This CDR3 is 16 amino acids long. Germline assignment: CDR1 LNHDA and CDR2 SQIVND (reference sequence). J gave up 2 bases and V 5 bases, and 5 bases lay outside the gene matches. In its sample, this clonotype was seen many times.

The chain has TRBV19 and TRBJ2-7; 14 positions agree with TRBD2. The material was PBMCs, obtained at surgery. The TCR comes from a male donor with early-stage non-small cell lung cancer. The CDR3 coding sequence is TGTGCCAGTAGTCTTGGACTAGCGGGAGGAGCCTACGAGCAGTACTTC. Its protein product is CASSLGLAGGAYEQYF. Drawing the rest from reference TRBV19 and TRBJ2-7, the complete variable domain is DGGITQSPKYLFRKEGQNVTLSCEQNLNHDAMYWYRQDPGQGLRLIYYSQIVNDFQKGDIAEGYSVSREKKESFPLTVTSAQKNPTAFYLCASSLGLAGGAYEQYFGPGTRLTVT.